This TCR beta chain emerged from a study of T cells in Graves' hyperthyroidism and ophthalmopathy. The wider study: Sampling of peripheral blood happened at initial diagnosis, prior to any treatment. Findings and caveats of the study: In validation, the model predicted ophthalmopathy. These predictions came a median about 6.5 months before onset.

This clonotype was seen a few times. Antigen: not known. Every diagnosis used clinical symptoms, serum thyroxine and TRAb, thyroid ultrasound and orbital computed tomography. PBMCs were collected from an approximately 9.2 ml volume of fresh peripheral blood. Amplified TCR beta CDR3 regions derived from RNA transcripts. Researchers ran a first-round RT-PCR on the TCR CDR3 using the HTBI primer set. Each CDR3 protein is one row after TCRdb ran MiXCR on the multiplex PCR reads. The repertoire holds some 700,000 distinct CDR3 sequences, roughly 17% seen once, with 15% to 17% in the top ten. The sequenced sample was blood. This TCR came from a man between 45 and 60 years old with Graves' hyperthyroidism.

CDR3 bases: TGTGCCAGCAGCGTGACTAGCGGGAGGAATACGCAGTATTTT. Protein sequence: CASSVTSGRNTQYF. This chain uses TRBV7-2 with TRBJ2-3, with 13 bases identical to TRBD2. The CDR3 length is 14 residues. V lost 5 bases, J lost 7 bases, and 3 bases stayed unmatched. CDR1 SGHTA and CDR2 FQGNSA come from the germline V gene.